The clone carrying this T cell receptor beta chain was seen a handful of times. The protocol was immunoSEQ multiplex PCR, while the TCRdb copy is restricted to in-frame clones and leaves out a portion. The sample consists of a few hundred thousand clones, 65% to 85% of them appearing once. This specimen belongs to a study of blood T cell repertoires in COVID-19. The wider study: The cDNA or gDNA used as material had been derived from T cells, B-cell-depleted T cells, or PBMCs.

This CDR3 has 13 residues. The ends lost 4 bases at V and 4 bases at J; junction bases unmatched: 3. CDR1 is MGHDK and CDR2 is SYGVNS in the germline V gene. This chain uses TRBV25-1 with TRBJ1-2, with TRBD1 identical over 7 bases. The sequenced sample was PBMCs or T cells enriched from blood (not recorded which). The source is a woman in her thirties or forties who had recovered from COVID-19. The CDR3 DNA reads TGTGCCAGCAGTGGGACAGGAAGCTATGGCTACACCTTC. Amino acid sequence: CASSGTGSYGYTF.